The clone carrying this TCR beta chain appeared a single time. What it binds is unknown. A much larger clone differs by one base, so this may be a read error. The conserved phenylalanine or tryptophan normally closing the CDR3 is absent here, so this likely arose from a read error. Axillary draining lymph nodes of breast cancer patients supplied the node samples. Looked up from germline, CDR1 is MDHEN and CDR2 is SYDVKM. This CDR3 has 12 amino acids. The germline V and J ends were trimmed by 6 bases and 5 bases, with 11 bases remaining between them. These data are taken from a study of breast tumors, draining lymph nodes, adjacent tissues. Whole-study results and caveats: The data were judged consistent with most tumor T cells coming from lymph node and expanding in tumor.

TCRdb reprocessed the multiplex PCR reads with MiXCR, giving one entry per CDR3 protein. The data show 83,000 or so distinct CDR3 sequences, roughly 20% seen once. The sample consisted of axillary lymph node tissue. The receptor was derived from a female donor with breast cancer. Some clones in this sample may be carry-over from other donors' samples. The rearrangement joins TRBV28 to TRBJ2-7; perhaps TRBD1 as D (6 bases). Here the CDR3 DNA reads TGTGCCAGCAGGACGTCAGGGGACGAGCAGTACCTC. This codes for CASRTSGDEQYL.